These T cell receptor beta chains were read from a single sample in a study of cytomegalovirus exposure and HLA in healthy donors. Repertoires were generated with immunoSEQ multiplex PCR, while TCRdb's copy carries only in-frame clones and drops some. The table includes over 75,000 clones, about 75% detected once. The source material was PBMCs. The receptors shown here come from a man aged 35-49 years in good health and CMV-seropositive. The CDR3 runs from the conserved cysteine through the conserved F or W. D genes are given only for firm matches. The size of a clone is reported for some rows only, either as once, few or many, or as a class for expanded clones.

v_gene: TRBV6-5
j_gene: TRBJ1-5
d_gene: TRBD1
abundance: NA
CDR3aa: CASSPRTGSNQPQHF
CDR3nt: TGTGCCAGCAGTCCCCGGACAGGGAGCAATCAGCCCCAGCATTTT

v_gene: TRBV7-9
j_gene: TRBJ1-3
d_gene: NA
abundance: NA
CDR3aa: CASSLSRGSGNTIYF
CDR3nt: TGTGCCAGCAGCTTATCGCGAGGCTCTGGAAACACCATATATTTT

v_gene: TRBV5-1
j_gene: TRBJ2-3
d_gene: TRBD1
abundance: NA
CDR3aa: CASSLQGSDTQYF
CDR3nt: TGCGCCAGCAGCCTACAGGGGTCAGATACGCAGTATTTT

v_gene: TRBV9
j_gene: TRBJ2-2
d_gene: TRBD2
abundance: NA
CDR3aa: CASSVGGLAGHGELFF
CDR3nt: TGTGCCAGCAGCGTAGGGGGACTAGCGGGGCACGGGGAGCTGTTTTTT

v_gene: TRBV2
j_gene: TRBJ1-1
d_gene: NA
abundance: NA
CDR3aa: CASSEKRGEGRVNTEAFF
CDR3nt: TGTGCCAGCAGTGAGAAACGTGGGGAGGGCCGCGTGAACACTGAAGCTTTCTTT

v_gene: TRBV7-7
j_gene: TRBJ2-1
d_gene: TRBD2
abundance: NA
CDR3aa: CASSLGGGNEQFF
CDR3nt: TGTGCTAGCAGCTTAGGCGGGGGCAATGAGCAGTTCTTC

v_gene: TRBV7-3
j_gene: TRBJ1-1
d_gene: NA
abundance: NA
CDR3aa: CASSLWGDTEAFF
CDR3nt: TGTGCCAGCAGCTTATGGGGCGACACTGAAGCTTTCTTT

v_gene: TRBV5-8
j_gene: TRBJ1-2
d_gene: NA
abundance: NA
CDR3aa: CASSLQGYGYTF
CDR3nt: TGTGCCAGCAGCCTTCAGGGCTATGGCTACACCTTC

v_gene: TRBV9
j_gene: TRBJ1-6
d_gene: NA
abundance: NA
CDR3aa: CASSVEGRESPLHF
CDR3nt: TGTGCCAGCAGCGTAGAAGGCAGGGAATCACCCCTCCACTTT

v_gene: TRBV6-5
j_gene: TRBJ2-5
d_gene: TRBD2
abundance: NA
CDR3aa: CASSFRGGSRQETQYF
CDR3nt: TGTGCCAGCAGTTTCCGCGGCGGGAGCCGACAAGAGACCCAGTACTTC

v_gene: TRBV12-5
j_gene: TRBJ2-2
d_gene: NA
abundance: NA
CDR3aa: CASAKQGFNTGELFF
CDR3nt: TGTGCTAGTGCCAAACAGGGCTTTAACACCGGGGAGCTGTTTTTT

v_gene: TRBV6-5
j_gene: TRBJ2-5
d_gene: TRBD2
abundance: NA
CDR3aa: CASSYVYGGQETQYF
CDR3nt: TGTGCCAGCAGTTACGTGTACGGGGGGCAAGAGACCCAGTACTTC

v_gene: TRBV5-6
j_gene: TRBJ2-5
d_gene: NA
abundance: NA
CDR3aa: CASSLFTQATEYETQYF
CDR3nt: TGTGCCAGCAGCTTGTTTACCCAGGCGACGGAATACGAGACCCAGTACTTC

v_gene: TRBV11-2
j_gene: TRBJ1-4
d_gene: TRBD1
abundance: NA
CDR3aa: CASSSGGQGTNEKLFF
CDR3nt: TGTGCCAGCAGCTCAGGGGGCCAGGGAACTAATGAAAAACTGTTTTTT

v_gene: TRBV23-1
j_gene: TRBJ1-1
d_gene: NA
abundance: NA
CDR3aa: CASSQLSPGNTEAFF
CDR3nt: TGCGCCAGCAGTCAATTGAGTCCGGGGAACACTGAAGCTTTCTTT

v_gene: TRBV7-2
j_gene: TRBJ2-3
d_gene: TRBD2
abundance: NA
CDR3aa: CASSPLAGGDTQYF
CDR3nt: TGTGCCAGCAGCCCGCTAGCGGGGGGAGATACGCAGTATTTT

v_gene: TRBV11-3
j_gene: TRBJ2-7
d_gene: TRBD2
abundance: NA
CDR3aa: CASSEGGPPYEQYF
CDR3nt: TGTGCCAGCAGCGAGGGAGGGCCCCCCTACGAGCAGTACTTC

v_gene: TRBV7-6
j_gene: TRBJ1-3
d_gene: TRBD1
abundance: once
CDR3aa: CASSLDTGAGGNTIYF
CDR3nt: TGTGCCAGCAGCTTAGATACAGGGGCGGGAGGAAACACCATATATTTT

v_gene: TRBV27
j_gene: TRBJ2-3
d_gene: TRBD1
abundance: NA
CDR3aa: CASSFSRTGRTDTQYF
CDR3nt: TGTGCCAGCAGTTTCTCCAGGACAGGGCGCACAGATACGCAGTATTTT

v_gene: TRBV6-1
j_gene: TRBJ1-1
d_gene: TRBD1
abundance: NA
CDR3aa: CASSHRGQNEAFF
CDR3nt: TGTGCCAGCTCCCACAGGGGGCAGAATGAAGCTTTCTTT

v_gene: TRBV6-1
j_gene: TRBJ1-1
d_gene: TRBD1
abundance: NA
CDR3aa: CASGGTGPWDGEAFF
CDR3nt: TGTGCCAGCGGGGGGACAGGGCCCTGGGATGGTGAAGCTTTCTTT

v_gene: TRBV15
j_gene: TRBJ2-7
d_gene: TRBD2
abundance: NA
CDR3aa: CATSRDLAGEREQYF
CDR3nt: TGTGCCACCAGCAGAGATCTAGCGGGAGAGCGCGAGCAGTACTTC

v_gene: TRBV12-5
j_gene: TRBJ1-1
d_gene: NA
abundance: NA
CDR3aa: CASGSTEIAEAFF
CDR3nt: TGTGCTAGTGGATCCACAGAGATCGCTGAAGCTTTCTTT

v_gene: TRBV13
j_gene: TRBJ2-1
d_gene: NA
abundance: NA
CDR3aa: CASSSTVSKYNEQFF
CDR3nt: TGTGCCAGCAGCTCCACGGTCTCAAAATACAATGAGCAGTTCTTC

v_gene: TRBV7-9
j_gene: TRBJ1-2
d_gene: NA
abundance: NA
CDR3aa: CASSERGNRQVNGYGYTF
CDR3nt: TGTGCCAGCAGCGAAAGGGGTAATCGGCAGGTGAATGGCTATGGCTACACCTTC

v_gene: TRBV27
j_gene: TRBJ2-1
d_gene: TRBD2
abundance: NA
CDR3aa: CASSTSGTYNEQFF
CDR3nt: TGTGCCAGCAGTACTAGCGGGACCTACAATGAGCAGTTCTTC

v_gene: TRBV7-2
j_gene: TRBJ1-6
d_gene: TRBD1
abundance: NA
CDR3aa: CASSLWDRGSPLHF
CDR3nt: TGTGCCAGCAGCTTATGGGACAGGGGCTCACCCCTCCACTTT